This is a list of T cell receptor beta chains from one sample in a study of T cells and copy number aberrations in small-cell lung cancer. Using immunoSEQ multiplex PCR, the repertoire was profiled, and TCRdb retains in-frame clones only, with some absent. Here the sample spans roughly 2,800 clones, approximately 79% being singletons. The sample was normal tissue next to the tumor. Receptors originate from a man in his 60s with small cell lung cancer. The CDR3 runs from the conserved cysteine through the conserved F or W. D genes are given only for firm matches. Expanded clones are given a class, and other clones once, few, many or no size at all.

v_call	j_call	d_call	clone_size	cdr3_nt	cdr3_aa
TRBV6-4	TRBJ2-5	TRBD2	-	TGTGCCAGCAGTGTCCCGACTAGCGGGGTGGAAGAGACCCAGTACTTC	CASSVPTSGVEETQYF
TRBV10-3	TRBJ1-1	-	-	TGTGCCATCACCAACGACGGACACTCGGCTGAAGCTTTCTTT	CAITNDGHSAEAFF
TRBV11-2	TRBJ2-7	TRBD2	-	TGTGCCAGCAGCCTGCGACTAGCGGTAGGCTACGAGCAGTACTTC	CASSLRLAVGYEQYF
TRBV19	TRBJ1-1	-	once	TGTGCCAGTACCAAGAACACTGAAGCTTTCTTT	CASTKNTEAFF
TRBV27	TRBJ2-7	TRBD2	once	TGTGCCAGCAGCTCGATAGCGGGAGCGTCCTACGAGCAGTACTTC	CASSSIAGASYEQYF
TRBV7-8	TRBJ2-7	TRBD2	-	TGTGCCAGCAGCTCCGGGACTAGCGGTTACGAGCAGTACTTC	CASSSGTSGYEQYF
TRBV10-3	TRBJ2-7	-	-	TGTGCCATCAGTGACGGCTCCTACGAGCAGTACTTC	CAISDGSYEQYF
TRBV21-1	TRBJ2-6	-	-	TGTGCCAGCAGCAAAGGGCGCAAAACAAAGATAGGCTCAGTTGGGGCCAACGTCCTGACTTTC	CASSKGRKTKIGSVGANVLTF
TRBV5-8	TRBJ2-6	TRBD1	-	TGTGCCAGCAGCGACAGGGGAAGGGCTGGGGCCAACGTCCTGACTTTC	CASSDRGRAGANVLTF
TRBV4-2	TRBJ1-2	TRBD1	-	TGTGCCAGCAGCCAAGATCTAGGGGAGGGGGCTGACTATGGCTACACCTTC	CASSQDLGEGADYGYTF
TRBV29-1	TRBJ1-2	-	-	TGCAGCGTTGGGGCAGACCCCTATGGCTACACCTTC	CSVGADPYGYTF
TRBV5-6	TRBJ2-7	-	few	TGTGCCAGCAGCTTGGCCGGTTGGGAGGGCAGGGGGCCGGGGGAGCAGTACTTC	CASSLAGWEGRGPGEQYF
TRBV18	TRBJ1-4	-	-	TGTGCCAGCTCGACCTACACGACAACTAATGAAAAACTGTTTTTT	CASSTYTTTNEKLFF
TRBV7-9	TRBJ2-6	TRBD2	-	TGTGCCAGCATCCTGAGCGGGAGCCACTCTGGGGCCAACGTCCTGACTTTC	CASILSGSHSGANVLTF
TRBV7-2	TRBJ2-7	-	few	TGTGCCAGCAGCTCCACAAGTCTGTCCTACGAGCAGTACTTC	CASSSTSLSYEQYF
TRBV6-5	TRBJ1-2	TRBD1	-	TGTGCCAGCAATCCGGGACAGGGATCAGTAGGCTACACCTTC	CASNPGQGSVGYTF
TRBV29-1	TRBJ1-1	-	-	TGCAGCGGCCGTAGGGGCCTAGGGAACACTGAAGCTTTCTTT	CSGRRGLGNTEAFF
TRBV20-1	TRBJ2-7	-	-	TGCAGTGCTAGGAAGAACGACGAGCAGTACTTC	CSARKNDEQYF
TRBV30	TRBJ2-5	-	-	TGTGCCTGGAGTGTACTTTCCGGGGTAGGGAAGACCCAGTACTTC	CAWSVLSGVGKTQYF
TRBV6-5	TRBJ2-1	-	-	TGTGCCAGCAGCCCAGGGAGGAATGAGCAGTTCTTC	CASSPGRNEQFF
TRBV9	TRBJ1-3	-	-	TGTGCCAGCAGCGTAGGGGGGCTGAGTGGAAACACCATATATTTT	CASSVGGLSGNTIYF
TRBV7-9	TRBJ2-3	TRBD2	-	TGTGCCAGCAGCTACCCAATCCGACTAGCGGGAGGGTTAGATACGCAGTATTTT	CASSYPIRLAGGLDTQYF
TRBV9	TRBJ2-7	TRBD2	-	TGTGCCAGCAGCGTAGGGGGGACTAGCGGACTCTACGAGCAGTACTTC	CASSVGGTSGLYEQYF
TRBV28	TRBJ2-3	TRBD1	-	TGTGCCAGCATGTCGGGACAGGTACCAGATACGCAGTATTTT	CASMSGQVPDTQYF
TRBV7-9	TRBJ2-5	-	-	TGTGCCAGCAGCTTAGTTAGAGGTTTCGAGATCCAGTACTTC	CASSLVRGFEIQYF
TRBV7-9	TRBJ1-6	TRBD1	few	TGTGCCAGCAGCCAACAGGGGGCAGATAATTCACCCCTCCACTTT	CASSQQGADNSPLHF
TRBV5-4	TRBJ2-5	TRBD1	-	TGTGCCAGCAGCTCCCGACAGGGGGCGGAGACCCAGTACTTC	CASSSRQGAETQYF
TRBV7-9	TRBJ1-2	-	-	TGTGCCAGCAGCTTAGCGTTCGGACAGAGCAGCTATGGCTACACCTTC	CASSLAFGQSSYGYTF
TRBV7-9	TRBJ1-6	-	-	TGTGCCAGCAGCCCCCGAGGCACGGAAAATTCACCCCTCCACTTT	CASSPRGTENSPLHF
TRBV5-5	TRBJ2-7	-	-	TGTGCCAGCAGCTTAACTTACGAGCAGTACTTC	CASSLTYEQYF
TRBV5-1	TRBJ2-7	-	-	TGCGCCAGCAGCTTGGCCAGGGAGCAGTACTTC	CASSLAREQYF
TRBV7-9	TRBJ1-1	-	-	TGTGCCAGCAGCTTAGTCGGCAGGGGTTCCACTGAAGCTTTCTTT	CASSLVGRGSTEAFF
TRBV19	TRBJ1-3	-	-	TGTGCCAGTACCTGGGGGTACGGGGCTGGAAACACCATATATTTT	CASTWGYGAGNTIYF
TRBV7-9	TRBJ2-4	-	-	TGTGCCAGCAGGAGAAACAGGGACGACATTCAGTACTTC	CASRRNRDDIQYF
TRBV5-4	TRBJ2-7	TRBD1	few	TGTGCCAGCAGCCACCGGGACAGCTACTCCTACGAGCAGTACTTC	CASSHRDSYSYEQYF
TRBV5-6	TRBJ2-6	-	few	TGTGCCAGCAGCTCCCTCGGACCCTCTGGGGCCAACGTCCTGACTTTC	CASSSLGPSGANVLTF
TRBV6-1	TRBJ2-1	TRBD2	-	TGTGCCAGCAGTGGGGAACCGGGGGGCTCCTACAATGAGCAGTTCTTC	CASSGEPGGSYNEQFF